This TCR beta chain came from a study of shared clonotypes between healthy human individuals. In the study overall: For every donor, three CD4 naive, three CD4 memory, two CD8 naive and one CD8 memory plates were used.

The donors, healthy adults who were HIV-negative, had experienced no recent acute infections or vaccinations. From CD4+ cells came CD45RA+ naive and CD45RA-negative memory subsets. Assay: immunoSEQ multiplex PCR; the TCRdb copy retains only in-frame clones and omits some. This table holds 2,500,000 or so clones, 80% to 95% found once. The CDR3 has 14 residues. From germline, CDR1 is MDHEN and CDR2 SYDVKM. After removal of 6 bases from V and 6 bases from J, the junction contained 10 bases not matched to a gene. Study-level findings and limits: Memory subsets generally showed smaller estimated richness than naive subsets did.

A remark on this clone: As yet, its antigen is unknown.

The sample comprised naive CD4+ T cells from PBMCs. Subset indicated: CD45RA+ positively selected. The receptor's source is a man in his late teens or twenties in good health. Some clones in this sample may be carry-over from other donors' samples. The rearrangement links TRBV28 to TRBJ1-2, with TRBD1 identical over 7 bases. The CDR3 DNA sequence: TGTGCCAGCAGCATGACAGGGCTTTCCGATGGCTACACCTTC. As protein: CASSMTGLSDGYTF.